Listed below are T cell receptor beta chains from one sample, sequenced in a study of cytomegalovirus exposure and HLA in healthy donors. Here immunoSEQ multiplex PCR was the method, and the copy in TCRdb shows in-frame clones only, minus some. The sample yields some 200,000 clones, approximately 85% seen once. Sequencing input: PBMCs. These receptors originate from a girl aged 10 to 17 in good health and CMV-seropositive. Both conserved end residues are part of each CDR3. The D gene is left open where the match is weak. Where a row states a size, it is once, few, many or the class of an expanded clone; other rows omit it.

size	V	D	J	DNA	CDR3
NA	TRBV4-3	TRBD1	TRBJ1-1	TGCGCCAGCAGCCAATTGAACCGGGACAGTATTGAAGCTTTCTTT	CASSQLNRDSIEAFF
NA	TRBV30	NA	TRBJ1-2	TGTGCCTGGAGTGTAATTCTAGGCTACAGGGGCTACACCTTC	CAWSVILGYRGYTF
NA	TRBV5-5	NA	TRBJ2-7	TGTGCCAGCTACGGGATGAGTGATTCCTACGAGCAGTACTTC	CASYGMSDSYEQYF
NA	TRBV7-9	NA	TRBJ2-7	TGTGCCAGCAGCTCTGGAGCTGGCCCCTACGAGCAGTACTTC	CASSSGAGPYEQYF
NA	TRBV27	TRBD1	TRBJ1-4	TGTGCCAGCAGCACCCGACAGGGGAAGGCAACTAATGAAAAACTGTTTTTT	CASSTRQGKATNEKLFF
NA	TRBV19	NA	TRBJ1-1	TGTGCCAGTAGTATCGGGACACCTAACACTGAAGCTTTCTTT	CASSIGTPNTEAFF
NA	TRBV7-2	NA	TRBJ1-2	TGTGCCAGCAGCTTAAGGGGCAGGGCAGACTATGGCTACACCTTC	CASSLRGRADYGYTF
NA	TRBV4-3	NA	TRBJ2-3	TGCGCCAGCAGCCATACAGGGATTAGCACAGATACGCAGTATTTT	CASSHTGISTDTQYF
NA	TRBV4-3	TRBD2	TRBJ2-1	TGCGCCAGCAGCCAAGATAACCAGCGGGGGTCGCCTTACAATGAGCAGTTCTTC	CASSQDNQRGSPYNEQFF
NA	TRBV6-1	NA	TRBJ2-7	TGTGCCAGCTCCCTCTCCCCGGAGACAGACGAGCAGTACTTC	CASSLSPETDEQYF
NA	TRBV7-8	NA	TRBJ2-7	TGTGCCAGCAGCGTACCCCGGGGGATTCCCTACGAGCAGTACTTC	CASSVPRGIPYEQYF
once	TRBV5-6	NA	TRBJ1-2	TGTGCCAGCAGCTTGGACGGGGGGCTCTATGGCTACACCTTC	CASSLDGGLYGYTF
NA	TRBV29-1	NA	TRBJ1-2	TGCAGCGTCCCTCAGGTGTCGAACTATGGCTACACCTTC	CSVPQVSNYGYTF
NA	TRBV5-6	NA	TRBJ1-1	TGTGCCAGCAGCGTAAACACGGGGTCGAACACTGAAGCTTTCTTT	CASSVNTGSNTEAFF
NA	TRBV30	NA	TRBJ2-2	TGTGCCTGGAGTGACGGGGGACGGGGTACCGGGGAGCTGTTTTTT	CAWSDGGRGTGELFF
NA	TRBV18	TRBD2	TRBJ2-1	TGTGCCAGCTCACCTCTAGCGGGGGCCCTCAATGAGCAGTTCTTC	CASSPLAGALNEQFF
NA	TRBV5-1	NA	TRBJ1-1	TGCGCCAGCAGCATCTACTCGGGGAACACTGAAGCTTTCTTT	CASSIYSGNTEAFF
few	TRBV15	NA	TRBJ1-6	TGTGCCACCAGCAGAGGGGGAGATTATTCACCCCTCCACTTT	CATSRGGDYSPLHF
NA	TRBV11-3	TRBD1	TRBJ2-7	TGTGCCAGCAGCCCTTTACCAGACAGGGTACCCTACGAGCAGTACTTC	CASSPLPDRVPYEQYF
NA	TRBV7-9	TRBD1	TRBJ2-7	TGTGCCAGCAGCCGGACAGGGAGCTACGAGCAGTACTTC	CASSRTGSYEQYF
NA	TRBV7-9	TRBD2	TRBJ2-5	TGTGCCAGCAGCTTAGGGACTAGCGGGGGGGAGACCCAGTACTTC	CASSLGTSGGETQYF
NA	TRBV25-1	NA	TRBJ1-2	TGTGCCAGCAGTGAAGTAGGAGGGAAAAATAACTATGGCTACACCTTC	CASSEVGGKNNYGYTF
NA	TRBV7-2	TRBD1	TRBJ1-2	TGTGCCAGCAGCTCCCGGACAGGGGGATCTAGTGGAGGAGGCTACACCTTC	CASSSRTGGSSGGGYTF
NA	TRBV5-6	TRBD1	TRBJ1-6	TGTGCCAGCAGCCTCCGGGACAGGGCCTATAATTCACCCCTCCACTTT	CASSLRDRAYNSPLHF
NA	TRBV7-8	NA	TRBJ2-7	TGTGCCAGCAGCCGCGGGGGCCTGAGCTACGAGCAGTACTTC	CASSRGGLSYEQYF
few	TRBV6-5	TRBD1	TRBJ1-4	TGTGCCAGCAGTTACTCCAACAGGGGAGAAAAACTGTTTTTT	CASSYSNRGEKLFF
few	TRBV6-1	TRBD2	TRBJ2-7	TGTGCCAGCAGTCCCCTAGAGGGAGGGGCCGACGAGCAGTACTTC	CASSPLEGGADEQYF
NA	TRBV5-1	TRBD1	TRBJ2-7	TGCGCCAGCAGCACGGACAGGGGTCACGAGCAGTACTTC	CASSTDRGHEQYF
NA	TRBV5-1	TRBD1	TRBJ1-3	TGCGCCAGCAGCGGGACAGCATCTGGAAACACCATATATTTT	CASSGTASGNTIYF
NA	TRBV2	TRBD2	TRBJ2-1	TGTGCCAGCAGTCCACTAGCGGGGAATTACAATGAGCAGTTCTTC	CASSPLAGNYNEQFF
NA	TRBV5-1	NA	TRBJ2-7	TGCGCCAGCAGCGCTGGTTGGGGGGGGCCCTACGAGCAGTACTTC	CASSAGWGGPYEQYF
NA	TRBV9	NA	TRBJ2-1	TGTGCCAGCAGCGGCTGGGGTAGGGCGGGGGACACAACTTACTCCTACAATGAGCAGTTCTTC	CASSGWGRAGDTTYSYNEQFF
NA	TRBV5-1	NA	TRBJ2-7	TGCGCCAGCAGCTTGCAGGGGAGCTCCTACGAGCAGTACTTC	CASSLQGSSYEQYF
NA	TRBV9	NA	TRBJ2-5	TGTGCCAGCAGCGTAGAATCTAGGGGGATAGAGACCCAGTACTTC	CASSVESRGIETQYF
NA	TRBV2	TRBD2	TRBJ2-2	TGTGCCAGCAGACCTAGCGGGAAAAACACCGGGGAGCTGTTTTTT	CASRPSGKNTGELFF
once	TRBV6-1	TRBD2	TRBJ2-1	TGTGCCAGCGCTCCGGGGGGGCGGGGGGACGCTGAGCAGTTCTTC	CASAPGGRGDAEQFF
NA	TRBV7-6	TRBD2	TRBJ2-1	TGTGCCAGCAGCCTCAAGACTAGCGGGGGGTACAATGAGCAGTTCTTC	CASSLKTSGGYNEQFF
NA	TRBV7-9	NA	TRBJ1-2	TGTGCCAGCAGCTTGGAACAGGGAAACTATGGCTACACCTTC	CASSLEQGNYGYTF
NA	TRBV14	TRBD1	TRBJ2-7	TGTGCCAGCAGCTCACAGGGGAACGAGCAGTACTTC	CASSSQGNEQYF
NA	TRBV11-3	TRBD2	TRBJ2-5	TGTGCCAGCAGCTACAGGCTAGCGGGGCAAGAGACCCAGTACTTC	CASSYRLAGQETQYF
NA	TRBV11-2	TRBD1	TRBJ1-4	TGTGCCAGCAGCTTGGCAGGGGGAAATGAAAAACTGTTTTTT	CASSLAGGNEKLFF
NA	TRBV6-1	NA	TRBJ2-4	TGTGCCAGCAGTGCCGAAACAGGTTTTGGTGGAAACATTCAGTACTTC	CASSAETGFGGNIQYF
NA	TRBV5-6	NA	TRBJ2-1	TGTGCCAGCAGCTTGGTGGGGGGGCAGTTCAATGAGCAGTTCTTC	CASSLVGGQFNEQFF
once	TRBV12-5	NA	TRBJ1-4	TGTGCTAGTGCCTGGGGTAGGGGAGGCACTAATGAAAAACTGTTTTTT	CASAWGRGGTNEKLFF